The clone carrying this T cell receptor (beta chain) appeared a few times. Its antigen is unknown. The CDR3 runs 15 residues. V dropped 7 bases and J dropped 6 bases, with 18 bases sitting between them. Germline V gives CDR1 SGHTA, CDR2 FQGNSA. Prepared libraries of TCR beta cDNA carried unique molecular identifiers. The T cell input of about 0.85 to 10 million gave 400,000 to 500,000 cDNA molecules. TCRdb analysed the PCR reads with MiXCR anew, one entry per CDR3 protein. Among over 150,000 distinct CDR3 sequences listed, about 30% were seen once. The data originate from a study of post-analysis software for immune sequencing data. At the level of the study: Patients with relapsing-remitting, secondary progressive and progressive-relapsing multiple sclerosis courses were all represented.

Findings of the study overall: A few TRBV segments appeared more often in patients than in controls, and TRBV5-6, TRBV5-1 and TRBV20-1 were among these.

The TCR sequence derives from a girl between 10 and 17 years old with multiple sclerosis. The sequenced sample was blood. This rearrangement joins TRBV7-2 to TRBJ2-2, with a weak D call TRBD2 (6 bases). CDR3 region: CASTLDPEGSGELFF. CDR3 in DNA: TGTGCCAGCACTCTGGATCCGGAGGGTTCCGGGGAGCTGTTTTTT.